The 17 T cell receptor beta chains in this list originate from one sample, sequenced in a study of vaccination effects on CD4 cells after COVID-19. Assay: immunoSEQ multiplex PCR; the TCRdb copy retains only in-frame clones and omits some. The data hold approximately 29,000 clones, with 70% to 85% observed a single time. These receptors lack a known antigen. After less than twelve days in culture, the CD4+ T cells were isolated. It was two doses of either the BNT162b2 or mRNA-1273 vaccine that participants received. The specimen comprised CD4+ T cells from PBMCs cultured without peptide, sampled after COVID-19 vaccination. The origin of the receptors is a human donor who received a COVID-19 vaccine.

Written as DNA, the CDR3 is TGTGCCAGCAGAAGCGGGGGGCCTTCCTACGAGCAGTACTTC. It yields the protein CASRSGGPSYEQYF. V gene TRBV6-5 combines with J gene TRBJ2-7, with 9 bases identical to TRBD2. V gave up 6 bases and J gave up 1 base; unmatched junction bases: 4. The CDR3 has 14 amino acids. Germline V CDR1 and CDR2: MNHEY, SVGAGI.

The rearrangement uses TRBV30 and TRBJ2-7; 7 bases agree with TRBD2. Germline CDR1 GTSNPN, CDR2 SVGIG (reference sequence). Trimming at V came to 4 bases and at J to 3 bases, leaving 6 bases not matched to a gene. CDR3 length: 13 residues. The CDR3 here is CAWKKAGIYEQYF. The CDR3 DNA reads TGTGCCTGGAAGAAAGCGGGAATCTACGAGCAGTACTTC.

The chain links TRBV30 to TRBJ2-7; TRBD2 matches 12 bases. The CDR3 contains 14 residues. CDR1 is GTSNPN and CDR2 is SVGIG in the germline V gene (reference sequence). J was trimmed by 2 bases and V by 6 bases; bases with no gene match: 5. In DNA form, the CDR3 reads TGTGCCTGTTTGACTAGCGGGAGTGCCTACGAGCAGTACTTC. It translates to CACLTSGSAYEQYF.

This clone was counted once. This rearrangement joins TRBV28 to TRBJ1-1; 7 nucleotides line up with TRBD1. This CDR3 is 13 amino acids long. V dropped 1 base and J dropped 5; count of bases not matched to a gene: 1. In germline, CDR1 is MDHEN, CDR2 SYDVKM. DNA for the CDR3: TGTGCCAGCAGTTTATCCAGGGGGACTGAAGCTTTCTTT. Translation gives CASSLSRGTEAFF.

V usage is TRBV27 and J usage is TRBJ2-1; the D gene is possibly TRBD2 (6 bases). CDR3 length equals 16 residues. Per the germline V gene, CDR1 is MNHEY and CDR2 is SMNVEV (reference sequence). V was shortened by 4 bases and J by 6 bases, with 19 bases between the two germline ends. This chain's CDR3 is CASSSERLGSANEQFF. Written as DNA, the CDR3 is TGTGCCAGCAGTTCAGAACGACTAGGATCCGCCAATGAGCAGTTCTTC.

The chain combines TRBV7-2 with TRBJ1-2; 9 bases map to TRBD1. Germline V lookup: CDR1 SGHTA, CDR2 FQGNSA. V lost 4 bases and J lost 2; bases outside the gene matches: 8. This CDR3 is 16 amino acids long. The CDR3 DNA is TGTGCCAGCAGCTCGTGGACAGGGGTATCGAACTATGGCTACACCTTC. This translates into CASSSWTGVSNYGYTF.

The chain links TRBV7-2 to TRBJ2-5; D is unresolved. The germline gives CDR1 SGHTA, CDR2 FQGNSA. V lost 5 bases, J lost 1 base, and 14 bases lay in between. CDR3 length: 15 residues. The CDR3 loop is CASSTAPSFQETQYF. For the CDR3, the DNA is TGTGCCAGCAGCACCGCCCCCAGTTTCCAAGAGACCCAGTACTTC.

The chain recombines TRBV6-2 or TRBV6-3 with TRBJ1-5, with 9 bases lining up with TRBD1. CDR3 length equals 16 residues. V was clipped by 5 bases and J by 6 bases; unmatched bases: 11. CDR1 and CDR2 from the germline V gene are MNHEY and SVGEGT. The CDR3 protein is CASSLRDRARRQPQHF. Written as DNA, the CDR3 is TGTGCCAGCAGTCTCCGGGACAGGGCGCGACGTCAGCCCCAGCATTTT.

The chain carries TRBV30 and TRBJ2-7; 10 bases align to TRBD2. The trim removed 5 bases at V and 0 bases at J, leaving 7 bases unmatched. Looked up from germline, CDR1 is GTSNPN and CDR2 is SVGIG (reference sequence). The CDR3 is 15 residues long. CDR3 protein: CAWGLGLAVSYEQYF. The CDR3, as DNA: TGTGCCTGGGGTCTCGGACTAGCGGTCTCCTACGAGCAGTACTTC.

This clone was detected only once. V usage is TRBV7-2 and J usage is TRBJ2-7, with TRBD2 as a possible D gene (6 bases). Between the trimmed V and J ends, which lost 1 base and 3 bases, there was a span of 10 bases. Germline V lookup: CDR1 SGHTA, CDR2 FQGNSA. The CDR3 totals 14 residues. The CDR3 nucleotides are TGTGCCAGCAGCTTAGACCGGGGGTACTACGAGCAGTACTTC. It codes for CASSLDRGYYEQYF.

This clone was seen only a few times. The rearrangement links TRBV5-4 to TRBJ1-2; TRBD1 aligns across 7 bases. This CDR3 comprises 16 residues. Germline V gene data show CDR1 as SGHNT and CDR2 as YYREEE (reference sequence). Unmatched junction bases numbered 8, after V lost 0 bases and J lost 3 bases. CDR3 bases: TGTGCCAGCAGCTTGGCCCAAACAGGGGAAGACTATGGCTACACCTTC. Protein sequence: CASSLAQTGEDYGYTF. Filled out from reference TRBV5-4 and TRBJ1-2, the complete variable domain reads ETGVTQSPTHLIKTRGQQVTLRCSSQSGHNTVSWYQQALGQGPQFIFQYYREEENGRGNFPPRFSGLQFPNYSSELNVNALELDDSALYLCASSLAQTGEDYGYTFGSGTRLTVV.

The rearrangement joins TRBV6-5 to TRBJ1-2; possible D gene TRBD1, 6 bases. The ends were cut back, 5 bases at V and 4 bases at J, with 14 bases in the middle. Germline CDR1 reads MNHEY; CDR2 reads SVGAGI. CDR3 length: 14 residues. The CDR3 region is CASSRQTGRYGYTF. The DNA for the CDR3 is TGTGCCAGCAGTCGTCAGACAGGCCGCTATGGCTACACCTTC.

CDR3 protein: CASSESETQYF. CDR3 DNA: TGTGCCAGCAGCGAGTCGGAGACCCAGTACTTC. V is TRBV2 and J is TRBJ2-5; the D is unclear. The germline V gene encodes CDR1 SNHLY and CDR2 FYNNEI. The CDR3 spans 11 residues. V was shortened by 6 bases and J by 5 bases, with 7 bases between the two germline ends.

The rearrangement uses TRBV6-5 and TRBJ1-6; no clear D. Trimming shortened V by 4 bases and J by 9 bases, and 13 bases separated the two germline ends. The CDR3 is 14 residues long. Germline V CDR1 and CDR2: MNHEY, SVGAGI. CDR3 DNA: TGTGCCAGCAGTTTTACCCGCATCACTTCACCCCTCCACTTT. Translation gives CASSFTRITSPLHF.

This clone was seen more than once but under ten times. This sequence joins TRBV6-2 or TRBV6-3 and TRBJ1-1, with D perhaps matching TRBD1 (6 bases). This CDR3 has 14 residues. Germline assignment: CDR1 MNHEY and CDR2 SVGEGT. The germline V and J ends were trimmed by 2 bases and 10 bases, with 17 bases remaining between them. The CDR3 DNA reads as TGTGCCAGCAGTTACACGGGAATCCAGGGGAGAGCTTTCTTT. Residues: CASSYTGIQGRAFF.

The V call is TRBV10-3, the J call TRBJ2-1, with 10 bases matching TRBD1. The V segment lost 6 bases and the J segment 2 bases; nucleotides outside the gene matches: 1. The CDR3 has 14 amino acids. The germline V gene encodes CDR1 ENHRY and CDR2 SYGVKD. Here the CDR3 DNA reads TGTGCCATCAGGGGACAGGGGACCTACAATGAGCAGTTCTTC. The encoded protein is CAIRGQGTYNEQFF.

The chain joins TRBV6-1 to TRBJ1-5, with unresolved D. Looked up from germline, CDR1 is MNHNS and CDR2 is SASEGT. The V end was cut by 5 bases, the J end by 5 bases, with 10 bases between. The CDR3 length is 13 residues. The CDR3 bases are TGTGCCAGCAGTTTTGTCCAGGATCAGCCCCAGCATTTT. Residues: CASSFVQDQPQHF.